These 18 T cell receptor beta chains were all obtained from the same sample, sequenced in a study of vaccination and CD4 T cells after COVID-19. Antigens of these TCRs are unknown. The assay that was used to sequence DNA from cultured CD4+ T cells was the Oncomine TCR Beta short-read assay. TCRdb redid the calling of the PCR reads with MiXCR, one entry per CDR3 protein. The table shows 8,000 or so distinct CDR3 sequences, with roughly three fifths occurring only once. Specified treatment: roughly 11-day PBMC culture with coronavirus spike peptide pools or control peptides (ViraFEST assay). Sequencing was carried out using CD4+ T cells from blood, cultured in vitro. Source of these receptors: a human donor who had recovered from COVID-19.

V and J are TRBV28 and TRBJ1-2; no firm D call. Germline V gene data show CDR1 as MDHEN and CDR2 as SYDVKM. CDR3 length equals 14 residues. Trimming pared 4 bases from V and 8 bases from J, leaving 17 bases between. The CDR3 region is CASSSKYGLGGYTF. The CDR3 nucleotides are TGTGCCAGCAGTTCTAAATATGGGCTGGGGGGCTACACCTTC.

This clonotype was seen once. The chain couples TRBV27 to TRBJ1-1; no reliable D call. Trimming took off 5 bases at V and 4 bases at J, with 14 bases between the two ends. Looked up from germline, CDR1 is MNHEY and CDR2 is SMNVEV (reference sequence). This CDR3 has 14 amino acids. The chain's CDR3 is CASSLIPEGTEAFF. The DNA for the CDR3 is TGTGCCAGCAGTCTCATCCCAGAGGGCACTGAAGCTTTCTTT.

The chain links TRBV6-2 or TRBV6-3 to TRBJ2-5, with TRBD2 matching 15 bases. CDR1 is MNHEY, CDR2 SVGEGT, per germline. This CDR3 spans 15 amino acids. With 5 bases clipped from V and 5 bases from J, the junction kept 3 bases outside the gene matches. DNA for the CDR3: TGTGCCAGCAGTCGGACTAGCGGGGGGGCCGAGACCCAGTACTTC. Translating it yields CASSRTSGGAETQYF.

The genes are TRBV24-1 and TRBJ1-2; D is possibly TRBD1 (5 bases). Trimming shortened V by 2 bases and J by 4 bases, and 10 bases separated the two germline ends. This CDR3 region has 14 residues. Germline values: CDR1 KGHDR, CDR2 SFDVKD. DNA of the CDR3: TGTGCCACCAGTGATTATAGAGGGGTCTATGGCTACACCTTC. Its protein is CATSDYRGVYGYTF.

This clonotype is large within its sample. The gene calls are TRBV6-1 and TRBJ2-6, with D tentatively TRBD2 (5 bases). The CDR3 has 18 amino acids. V was trimmed by 3 bases and J by 0 bases, leaving 15 bases between them. The germline CDR1 and CDR2 sequences are MNHNS and SASEGT. The CDR3 loop is CASSDPGARASGANVLTF. The CDR3 region has the DNA TGTGCCAGCAGTGATCCGGGCGCGAGGGCCTCTGGGGCCAACGTCCTGACTTTC.

The V gene is TRBV28, the J gene TRBJ1-6; perhaps TRBD1 as D (6 bases). This CDR3 is 15 amino acids long. Germline V gene lookup returns CDR1 MDHEN and CDR2 SYDVKM. V was cut by 5 bases and J by 9 bases, with 17 bases left in between. The CDR3 here is CASSNSGVGVSPLHF. The DNA for the CDR3 is TGTGCCAGCAGTAACTCAGGGGTGGGGGTTTCACCCCTCCACTTT.

The chain combines TRBV6-1 with TRBJ1-2; 9 positions agree with TRBD1. CDR1 is MNHNS and CDR2 is SASEGT in the germline V gene. This CDR3 has 13 residues. The J segment lost 4 bases and the V segment lost 9 bases, leaving 6 bases of the junction unmatched. The CDR3 reads CASRLTGGYGYTF. The CDR3 DNA follows: TGTGCCAGTAGACTGACAGGGGGCTATGGCTACACCTTC.

This chain uses TRBV5-1 with TRBJ2-5; 11 nucleotides align to TRBD2. The junction had 2 bases not matched to a gene; V was cut back by 2 bases and J by 5 bases. Germline V lookup: CDR1 SGHRS, CDR2 YFSETQ. This CDR3 region has 14 residues. The CDR3 DNA follows: TGCGCCAGCAGCTTACTAGCGGGGGTTGAGACCCAGTACTTC. It yields the protein CASSLLAGVETQYF. The variable domain in full, completed from reference TRBV5-1 and TRBJ2-5, reads KAGVTQTPRYLIKTRGQQVTLSCSPISGHRSVSWYQQTPGQGLQFLFEYFSETQRNKGNFPGRFSGRQFSNSRSEMNVSTLELGDSALYLCASSLLAGVETQYFGPGTRLLVL.

The genes are TRBV28 and TRBJ1-4; a weak D match, TRBD1 (5 bases). The CDR3 is made up of 11 amino acids. Deletions cut 7 bases from V and 12 bases from J, with 12 bases between. Germline V gene lookup returns CDR1 MDHEN and CDR2 SYDVKM. CDR3 sequence reads: CASIGGVELFF. The CDR3 bases are TGTGCCAGCATCGGGGGTGTGGAACTGTTTTTT.

The count of this clonotype is one. The V gene is TRBV7-9, the J gene TRBJ1-4, with 7 bases matching TRBD1. V lost 4 bases and J lost 5; bases outside the gene matches: 4. CDR1 is SEHNR, CDR2 FQNEAQ, per germline (reference sequence). The CDR3 totals 14 residues. The CDR3 is CASSSRQGNEKLFF. The CDR3 DNA reads TGTGCCAGCAGCTCCCGACAGGGAAATGAAAAACTGTTTTTT. The full variable domain, with the rest looked up from reference TRBV7-9 and TRBJ1-4, is DTGVSQNPRHKITKRGQNVTFRCDPISEHNRLYWYRQTLGQGPEFLTYFQNEAQLEKSRLLSDRFSAERPKGSFSTLEIQRTEQGDSAMYLCASSSRQGNEKLFFGSGTQLSVL.

The rearrangement uses TRBV6-2 or TRBV6-3 and TRBJ2-4, with TRBD2 matching over 10 bases. J lost 7 bases, V lost 5 bases, and 11 bases had no gene match. This CDR3 region has 16 residues. The germline V gene encodes CDR1 MNHEY and CDR2 SVGEGT. For the CDR3, the DNA is TGTGCCAGCAGTCCCCCACTAGCGGGGAACAGGAACATTCAGTACTTC. Translating gives CASSPPLAGNRNIQYF.

V gene TRBV7-9 combines with J gene TRBJ2-7, with D perhaps matching TRBD1 or TRBD2 (5 bases each). The germline V gene encodes CDR1 SEHNR and CDR2 FQNEAQ (reference sequence). The CDR3 loop spans 14 amino acids. Trimming left V 4 bases short and J 3 bases short, with 13 bases between. CDR3 DNA: TGTGCCAGCAGCTCCAGGGACGGCTTCTACGAGCAGTACTTC. This encodes CASSSRDGFYEQYF.

This sequence joins TRBV19 and TRBJ2-1, with 10 bases that match TRBD1. The length of the CDR3 is 15 residues. The germline V gene encodes CDR1 LNHDA and CDR2 SQIVND (reference sequence). Germline trimming cut 7 bases from V and 6 bases from J; bases unmatched to any gene: 9. DNA for the CDR3: TGTGCCAGTATAGGGACAGGGGAAGGGCCCAATGAGCAGTTCTTC. Amino acid sequence: CASIGTGEGPNEQFF.

This clonotype was counted a few times. The chain joins TRBV7-2 to TRBJ2-4, with D perhaps TRBD2 (6 bases). Germline V gene sequence: CDR1 SGHTA, CDR2 FQGNSA. The ends were cut back, 1 base at V and 8 bases at J, with 12 bases in the middle. CDR3 length equals 14 residues. Written as DNA, the CDR3 is TGTGCCAGCAGCTTAGGGAGGGATCGAGACATTCAGTACTTC. Its translation is CASSLGRDRDIQYF.

The rearrangement uses TRBV20-1 and TRBJ1-4; TRBD1 is a possible D gene (5 bases). V was pared by 3 bases and J by 5 bases, with 16 bases between. Per the germline V gene, CDR1 is DFQATT and CDR2 is SNEGSKA (reference sequence). This CDR3 comprises 15 residues. The CDR3 bases are TGCAGTGCTAGCGGTTGGGGCGGGGTGAATGAAAAACTGTTTTTT. Translated: CSASGWGGVNEKLFF.

This clonotype is termed medium-sized. The chain joins TRBV11-3 to TRBJ2-5; D unclear. CDR3 size: 12 residues. Germline CDR1 is SGHNT and CDR2 is YENEEA. V shed 5 bases and J shed 5 bases, with 9 bases lying between them. Here the CDR3 reads CASSQATETQYF. The CDR3 bases are TGTGCCAGCAGCCAGGCGACGGAGACCCAGTACTTC.

In its sample, this clonotype was seen a few times. The rearrangement joins TRBV15 to TRBJ2-2, with D tentatively TRBD1 (6 bases). The V end was cut by 1 base, the J end by 4 bases, with 10 bases between. CDR3 length equals 15 residues. The germline gives CDR1 LNHNV, CDR2 YYDKDF (reference sequence). CDR3 amino acids: CATSRGGLSTGELFF. DNA of the CDR3: TGTGCCACCAGCAGAGGGGGGCTAAGCACCGGGGAGCTGTTTTTT.

The J gene is TRBJ1-2, the V gene TRBV6-1, with 8 positions matching TRBD1. The J segment lost 8 bases and the V segment lost 10 bases, leaving 6 bases of the junction unmatched. Germline lookup yields CDR1 MNHNS and CDR2 SASEGT. This CDR3 comprises 11 residues. DNA for the CDR3: TGTGCCAAAAAGACAGGGGTAGGCTACACCTTC. Translation: CAKKTGVGYTF.